Following are 20 T cell receptor beta chains from one sample sequenced in a study of T cells in Graves' hyperthyroidism and ophthalmopathy. Amplification yielded TCR beta CDR3 regions, with RNA transcripts as the source. The HTBI primer set served for first-round RT-PCR of the TCR CDR3. TCRdb ran MiXCR on the multiplex PCR reads and lists one entry per CDR3 protein. The top ten clones hold around 20% of a sample with around 380,000 distinct CDR3 sequences, around an eighth of them seen once. Sequenced sample: blood. Receptors originate from a man younger than 45 with Graves' hyperthyroidism that later progressed to Graves' ophthalmopathy.

The gene calls are TRBV12-3 or TRBV12-4 and TRBJ1-5; D is ambiguous. The V end lost 2 bases, the J end lost 1 base, and 12 bases lay between the germline ends. The CDR3 length is 16 residues. The DNA of the CDR3 is TGTGCCAGCAGTTTACTCTGGGGTCAAAGCAATCAGCCCCAGCATTTT. Encoded protein: CASSLLWGQSNQPQHF.

This clonotype was recorded many times. V and J are TRBV7-2 and TRBJ2-7; 8 bases are a match to TRBD1. The CDR3 spans 16 residues. The germline CDR1 and CDR2 sequences are SGHTA and FQGNSA. With 5 bases clipped from V and 0 bases from J, the junction kept 9 bases outside the gene matches. The DNA for the CDR3 is TGTGCCAGCAGCCCCCAGGGGGCGGGGATCTCCTACGAGCAGTACTTC. It encodes CASSPQGAGISYEQYF. The entire variable domain, with the rest obtained from reference TRBV7-2 and TRBJ2-7, is as follows: GAGVSQSPSNKVTEKGKDVELRCDPISGHTALYWYRQSLGQGLEFLIYFQGNSAPDKSGLPSDRFSAERTGGSVSTLTIQRTQQEDSAVYLCASSPQGAGISYEQYFGPGTRLTVT.

Notes on this clonotype: No conserved phenylalanine or tryptophan is present at the end of the CDR3, so a read error is the likely explanation. The chain has TRBV5-4 and TRBJ2-6, with D perhaps TRBD1 or TRBD2 (5 bases each). CDR3 length: 15 residues. The germline V and J ends were trimmed by 7 bases and 2 bases, with 13 bases remaining between them. Per germline, CDR1 SGHNT and CDR2 YYREEE (reference sequence). The DNA for the CDR3 is TGTGCCAGCGCACCTGTGGGGGCTGGGGCCAACGTCCTGACTTAC. The encoded protein is CASAPVGAGANVLTY.

The V gene is TRBV20-1, the J gene TRBJ2-7, with D possibly matching TRBD2 (6 bases). Germline V gene data show CDR1 as DFQATT and CDR2 as SNEGSKA (reference sequence). The CDR3 sequence is 15 residues long. V lost 6 bases and J 5 bases, leaving 23 bases between the germline ends. CDR3 coding DNA: TGCAGTGCAAGAAAGTTGGCTTATTGGGAGGACGAGCAGTACTTC. Its protein is CSARKLAYWEDEQYF.

There are a few counts of this clonotype. The chain joins TRBV9 to TRBJ1-6; D might be TRBD1 (6 bases). Trimming took off 4 bases at V and 7 bases at J, with 15 bases between the two ends. The germline gives CDR1 SGDLS, CDR2 YYNGEE. CDR3 length equals 15 residues. The CDR3 reads CASSTTGSGNSPLHF. DNA of the CDR3: TGTGCCAGCAGCACGACAGGTTCAGGGAATTCACCCCTCCACTTT.

This clonotype was picked up many times. The V call is TRBV28, the J call TRBJ2-1; no clear D gene. The CDR3 is made up of 13 amino acids. Looked up from germline, CDR1 is MDHEN and CDR2 is SYDVKM. The V gene lost 3 bases and the J gene lost 5 bases, with 8 bases spanning the gap. The CDR3 spells CASSFLGDNEQFF. Here the CDR3 DNA reads TGTGCCAGCAGTTTTCTAGGAGACAATGAGCAGTTCTTC.

This clonotype was detected ten times or more. The genes are TRBV3-1 and TRBJ1-1; D unclear. Deletions cut 4 bases from V and 1 base from J, with 10 bases between. The germline V gene encodes CDR1 LGHDT and CDR2 YNNKEL (reference sequence). The CDR3 is made up of 14 amino acids. CDR3 protein: CASSRRRENTEAFF. Here the CDR3 DNA reads TGTGCCAGCAGCCGGAGAAGGGAGAACACTGAAGCTTTCTTT. Variable domain in full (rest from reference TRBV3-1 and TRBJ1-1): DTAVSQTPKYLVTQMGNDKSIKCEQNLGHDTMYWYKQDSKKFLKIMFSYNNKELIINETVPNRFSPKSPDKAHLNLHINSLELGDSAVYFCASSRRRENTEAFFGQGTRLTVV.

This clonotype was detected ten times or more. This sequence joins TRBV19 and TRBJ1-5, with D perhaps TRBD1 (5 bases). CDR1 LNHDA and CDR2 SQIVND come from the germline V gene (reference sequence). Between the trimmed V and J ends, which lost 3 bases and 6 bases, there was a span of 12 bases. This CDR3 is 14 amino acids long. The CDR3 loop is CASSMFREGQPQHF. The CDR3, as DNA: TGTGCCAGTAGTATGTTCAGGGAAGGTCAGCCCCAGCATTTT.

Concerning this clonotype: Sequence at one end of the junction differs from germline and may be a read error. The chain uses TRBV7-2 and TRBJ2-4, with 9 bases matching TRBD1. Germline V gene sequence: CDR1 SGHTA, CDR2 FQGNSA. The CDR3 has 17 residues. CDR3 loop: CASSIITGGEAKNIQCF. CDR3 nucleotide sequence: TGTGCCAGCAGCATAATTACAGGGGGCGAAGCCAAAAACATTCAGTGCTTC.

This clonotype was found many times. The chain has TRBV7-8 and TRBJ2-3; D might be TRBD2 (6 bases). Germline assignment: CDR1 SGHVS and CDR2 FQNEAQ. V shed 7 bases and J shed 2 bases, with 19 bases lying between them. The CDR3 loop spans 16 amino acids. As DNA, the CDR3 is TGTGCCAGCACCCGGGACTGGCGGTACTTCACAGATACGCAGTATTTT. Protein: CASTRDWRYFTDTQYF. The full variable domain, rest sourced from reference TRBV7-8 and TRBJ2-3, is GAGVSQSPRYKVAKRGQDVALRCDPISGHVSLFWYQQALGQGPEFLTYFQNEAQLDKSGLPSDRFFAERPEGSVSTLKIQRTQQEDSAVYLCASTRDWRYFTDTQYFGPGTRLTVL.

This clonotype was detected ten times or more. The chain combines TRBV11-3 with TRBJ1-1; D gene uncertain. Deletions cut 1 base from V and 5 bases from J, with 14 bases between. This CDR3 has 15 residues. The V gene's germline CDR1 is SGHNT and CDR2 YENEEA. Here the CDR3 DNA reads TGTGCCAGCAGCTTAGGGGCGGGGAGGGAGACTGAAGCTTTCTTT. Amino acids: CASSLGAGRETEAFF.

At least ten counts were recorded for this clonotype. The CDR3: CASRRMSGGYTDTQYF. CDR3 bases: TGTGCCAGCAGGCGAATGAGCGGGGGGTACACAGATACGCAGTATTTT. The chain employs TRBV5-5 and TRBJ2-3; 9 nucleotides line up with TRBD2. With V trimmed by 5 bases and J by 2 bases, 9 bases remained unmatched. CDR3 length: 16 residues. CDR1 is SGHKS and CDR2 is YYEKEE in the germline V gene (reference sequence).

This clonotype was seen only a few times. This chain joins TRBV3-1 and TRBJ2-2; 7 nucleotides align to TRBD2. The junction had 7 bases not matched to a gene; V was cut back by 8 bases and J by 4 bases. Germline V CDR1 and CDR2: LGHDT, YNNKEL (reference sequence). This CDR3 spans 14 amino acids. CDR3 protein: CASHRGGGTGELFF. CDR3 in DNA: TGTGCCAGCCACCGTGGGGGGGGCACCGGGGAGCTGTTTTTT.

This clonotype appeared a few times. This sequence joins TRBV4-2 and TRBJ2-7, with TRBD1 matching 8 bases. Germline assignment: CDR1 LGHNA and CDR2 YNFKEQ. Trimming at V came to 2 bases and at J to 2 bases, leaving 5 bases not matched to a gene. This CDR3 has 15 residues. CDR3 amino acids: CASSQRRQGTYEQYF. The CDR3 DNA follows: TGTGCCAGCAGCCAACGCCGACAGGGGACCTACGAGCAGTACTTC.

With regard to this clonotype: With a much larger clone just one base away, this may be a read error. The chain uses TRBV25-1 and TRBJ1-1; 8 nucleotides match TRBD1. Germline V gives CDR1 MGHDK, CDR2 SYGVNS. The junction had 4 bases not matched to a gene; V was cut back by 7 bases and J by 0 bases. The CDR3 contains 14 residues. CDR3 sequence reads: CASTKDRVNTEAFF. The DNA for the CDR3 is TGTGCCAGCACCAAGGACAGGGTGAACACTGAAGCTTTCTTT.

The chain has TRBV5-1 and TRBJ1-4; D is unresolved. V was trimmed by 2 bases and J by 3 bases, leaving 8 bases between them. Germline V gives CDR1 SGHRS, CDR2 YFSETQ. The CDR3 is 14 amino acids. CDR3 nucleotide sequence: TGCGCCAGCAGCTTTGCAGGTCCTAATGAAAAACTGTTTTTT. It translates to CASSFAGPNEKLFF.

This clonotype was recorded at least ten times. The chain combines TRBV2 with TRBJ2-7, with TRBD1 as a possible D gene (5 bases). V lost 7 bases and J lost 2, with 9 bases in between. Germline lookup yields CDR1 SNHLY and CDR2 FYNNEI. CDR3 length: 12 residues. Here the CDR3 reads CASKDTTYEQYF. CDR3 nucleotides: TGTGCCAGCAAGGACACAACCTACGAGCAGTACTTC.

This clonotype showed up many times. V gene TRBV7-9 combines with J gene TRBJ1-6; D is perhaps TRBD1 (5 bases). The CDR3 consists of 14 residues. Germline CDR1 reads SEHNR; CDR2 reads FQNEAQ (reference sequence). Trimming pared 5 bases from V and 3 bases from J, leaving 8 bases between. CDR3 in amino acids: CASSRQFYNSPLHF. DNA for the CDR3: TGTGCCAGCAGCCGACAGTTCTATAATTCACCCCTCCACTTT. Full variable domain (rest looked up from reference TRBV7-9 and TRBJ1-6): DTGVSQNPRHKITKRGQNVTFRCDPISEHNRLYWYRQTLGQGPEFLTYFQNEAQLEKSRLLSDRFSAERPKGSFSTLEIQRTEQGDSAMYLCASSRQFYNSPLHFGNGTRLTVT.

This clonotype appeared many times. This chain joins TRBV11-2 and TRBJ2-1, with D unclear. V was pared by 1 base and J by 9 bases, with 10 bases between. The CDR3 is made up of 13 amino acids. Germline CDR1 reads SGHAT; CDR2 reads FQNNGV. In nucleotides, the CDR3 is TGTGCCAGCAGCTTAGGGCAGCTGGCTGAGCAGTTCTTC. This translates into CASSLGQLAEQFF.

This clonotype showed up just a few times. V is TRBV20-1 and J is TRBJ2-7, with D possibly being TRBD2 (7 bases). V was cut by 6 bases and J by 2 bases, with 17 bases left in between. Germline loops: CDR1 DFQATT, CDR2 SNEGSKA (reference sequence). The CDR3 length is 14 residues. The CDR3 spells CSAREGEGAYEQYF. As DNA, the CDR3 is TGCAGTGCCCGAGAGGGGGAGGGGGCCTACGAGCAGTACTTC.